The entry that follows covers one TCR beta chain sequence. TCRdb reprocessed the PCR reads using MiXCR. The data contain around 12,000 clones, around 40% of them singletons. Prior to thyroid surgery, none of the patients had received any treatment. This sample is part of a study of metastatic and nonmetastatic thyroid tumors. Study in general: The study looked at repertoires side by side in blood and in tumor or nodule tissue from malignant and benign thyroid patients.

The CDR3 is 15 residues long. V lost 1 base to trimming and J lost 4 bases; unmatched junction nucleotides: 5. The germline CDR1 and CDR2 sequences are SGHNT and YENEEA. The chain recombines TRBV11-3 with TRBJ2-3, with 7 positions matching TRBD2. Sequences were obtained from tumor tissue. This sequence was found in a female donor with papillary thyroid cancer or a benign thyroid nodule (not recorded which). Some clones in this sample may be carry-over from other donors' samples. The CDR3 sequence is CASSLGAGVPDTQYF. The DNA of the CDR3 is TGTGCCAGCAGCTTAGGTGCGGGAGTACCAGATACGCAGTATTTT.